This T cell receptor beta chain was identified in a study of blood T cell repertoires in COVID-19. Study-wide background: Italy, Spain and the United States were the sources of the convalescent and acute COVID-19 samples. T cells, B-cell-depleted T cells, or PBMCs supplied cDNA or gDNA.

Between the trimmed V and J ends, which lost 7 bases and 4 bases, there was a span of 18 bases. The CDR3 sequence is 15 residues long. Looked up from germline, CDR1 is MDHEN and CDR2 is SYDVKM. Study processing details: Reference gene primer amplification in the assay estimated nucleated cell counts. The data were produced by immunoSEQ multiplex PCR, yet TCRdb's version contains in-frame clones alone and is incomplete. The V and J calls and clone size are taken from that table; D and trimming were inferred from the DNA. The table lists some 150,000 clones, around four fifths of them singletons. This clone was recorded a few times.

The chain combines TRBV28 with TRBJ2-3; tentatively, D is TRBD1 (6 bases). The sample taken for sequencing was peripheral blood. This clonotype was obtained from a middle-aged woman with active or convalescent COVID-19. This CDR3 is CASTPGESWADTQYF. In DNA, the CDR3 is TGTGCCAGCACCCCAGGGGAAAGTTGGGCAGATACGCAGTATTTT.